These 15 T cell receptor beta chains were sequenced from one sample in a study of cytomegalovirus exposure and HLA in healthy donors. The PCR ran on 60 Vbeta and 13 Jbeta primers. The table came from immunoSEQ multiplex PCR; TCRdb's copy has only in-frame clones and leaves some out. This table holds approximately 150,000 clones, 75% found once. Sequencing was carried out using PBMCs. These receptor sequences come from a male donor in good health and CMV-seronegative.

The rearrangement links TRBV5-4 to TRBJ1-1; 7 positions match TRBD1. The germline gives CDR1 SGHNT, CDR2 YYREEE (reference sequence). This CDR3 is 13 amino acids long. Germline trimming cut 3 bases from V and 5 bases from J; bases unmatched to any gene: 4. DNA for the CDR3: TGTGCCAGCAGCTGGGACAGCAGAACTGAAGCTTTCTTT. Translation gives CASSWDSRTEAFF. The full variable domain, its missing parts supplied by reference TRBV5-4 and TRBJ1-1, is ETGVTQSPTHLIKTRGQQVTLRCSSQSGHNTVSWYQQALGQGPQFIFQYYREEENGRGNFPPRFSGLQFPNYSSELNVNALELDDSALYLCASSWDSRTEAFFGQGTRLTVV.

The chain has TRBV7-8 and TRBJ2-5, with a weak D call TRBD1 (6 bases). Trimming pared 5 bases from V and 5 bases from J, leaving 21 bases between. The CDR3 has 16 residues. Per the germline V gene, CDR1 is SGHVS and CDR2 is FQNEAQ. The CDR3, as DNA: TGTGCCAGCAGCCATGAAAGGCGTGGGGGCCAGGAGACCCAGTACTTC. The encoded protein is CASSHERRGGQETQYF. Full variable domain (outside the CDR3, taken from reference TRBV7-8 and TRBJ2-5): GAGVSQSPRYKVAKRGQDVALRCDPISGHVSLFWYQQALGQGPEFLTYFQNEAQLDKSGLPSDRFFAERPEGSVSTLKIQRTQQEDSAVYLCASSHERRGGQETQYFGPGTRLLVL.

The sample holds a few counts of this clone. The V gene is TRBV2, the J gene TRBJ1-5, with D tentatively TRBD1 (6 bases). The V gene lost 6 bases and the J gene lost 4 bases, with 13 bases spanning the gap. CDR1 and CDR2 from the germline V gene are SNHLY and FYNNEI. CDR3 length: 14 residues. Here the CDR3 reads CASRILQGNQPQHF. DNA for the CDR3: TGTGCCAGCAGAATTCTCCAGGGGAATCAGCCCCAGCATTTT.

This sequence joins TRBV27 and TRBJ1-2, with D possibly TRBD1 on 5 matching bases. Per germline, CDR1 MNHEY and CDR2 SMNVEV (reference sequence). Trimming removed 6 bases at V and 8 bases at J, with 10 bases between. The CDR3 totals 11 residues. Written as DNA, the CDR3 is TGTGCCAGCAGAGGACGGGGGGGCTACACCTTC. Amino acids: CASRGRGGYTF.

The chain employs TRBV5-1 and TRBJ2-5, with TRBD2 matching 10 bases. Trimming removed 1 base from V and 5 bases from J; junction bases left unmatched: 11. Germline V gene lookup returns CDR1 SGHRS and CDR2 YFSETQ. The CDR3 is made up of 17 amino acids. The CDR3 loop is CASSLSPSGSSGETQYF. Written as DNA, the CDR3 is TGCGCCAGCAGCTTGTCACCTAGCGGGAGCTCGGGGGAGACCCAGTACTTC.

The genes are TRBV19 and TRBJ2-7; D may be TRBD1 (5 bases). V was trimmed by 3 bases and J by 4 bases, leaving 19 bases between them. This CDR3 has 16 amino acids. The germline gives CDR1 LNHDA, CDR2 SQIVND (reference sequence). CDR3 region: CASSMAVRQGLYEQYF. CDR3 coding DNA: TGTGCCAGTAGTATGGCTGTCCGGCAGGGTCTATACGAGCAGTACTTC.

This clone was picked up a small number of times. The chain links TRBV6-5 to TRBJ1-3; TRBD1 might be the D (5 bases). V lost 5 bases to trimming and J lost 0 bases, with 11 bases between them. The CDR3 runs 15 residues. Germline CDR1 is MNHEY and CDR2 is SVGAGI. CDR3 sequence reads: CASSAVDSSGNTIYF. The CDR3, as DNA: TGTGCCAGCAGTGCCGTCGACAGCTCTGGAAACACCATATATTTT.

The J gene is TRBJ1-2, the V gene TRBV28, with D maybe TRBD1 (6 bases). The V and J ends lost 2 bases and 8 bases respectively, with 18 bases between them. The CDR3 is 15 amino acids. Per germline, CDR1 MDHEN and CDR2 SYDVKM. CDR3: CASSLPQAQGRGYTF. The CDR3 DNA sequence: TGTGCCAGCAGTTTACCTCAGGCACAGGGTAGGGGCTACACCTTC.

This clone appeared once. The gene calls are TRBV18 and TRBJ1-3, with no clear D. This CDR3 has 14 residues. CDR1 KGHSH and CDR2 LQKENI come from the germline V gene. The V gene lost 5 bases and the J gene lost 0 bases, with 8 bases spanning the gap. This chain's CDR3 is CASSVGLSGNTIYF. In DNA form, the CDR3 reads TGTGCCAGCTCAGTCGGACTCTCTGGAAACACCATATATTTT. Supplemented by reference TRBV18 and TRBJ1-3, the full variable domain reads NAGVMQNPRHLVRRRGQEARLRCSPMKGHSHVYWYRQLPEEGLKFMVYLQKENIIDESGMPKERFSAEFPKEGPSILRIQQVVRGDSAAYFCASSVGLSGNTIYFGEGSWLTVV.

This clone was detected a few times. The genes are TRBV10-3 and TRBJ2-6; D might be TRBD2 (6 bases). Germline V gene data show CDR1 as ENHRY and CDR2 as SYGVKD. V was clipped by 0 bases and J by 4 bases, with 7 bases between them. The CDR3 totals 15 residues. CDR3 nucleotides: TGTGCCATCAGTGAGTCGGGGGGAGGGGCCAACGTCCTGACTTTC. Protein sequence: CAISESGGGANVLTF.

V is TRBV6-6 and J is TRBJ1-2, with D possibly TRBD1 on 6 matching bases. Germline V gene lookup returns CDR1 MNHNY and CDR2 SVGAGI (reference sequence). This CDR3 comprises 16 residues. With 0 bases removed from V and 6 bases from J, the gap between germline ends came to 17 bases. The CDR3 bases are TGTGCCAGCAGTTACTCCATTACGGACAGCGTAGATGGCTACACCTTC. Its protein product is CASSYSITDSVDGYTF.

This chain uses TRBV7-9 with TRBJ1-5; TRBD1 agrees at 9 bases. V shed 11 bases and J 5 bases; nucleotides not matched to a gene: 10. The CDR3 is 14 amino acids. Germline V gene sequence: CDR1 SEHNR, CDR2 FQNEAQ (reference sequence). CDR3 in amino acids: CAGSTGGSDQPQHF. The DNA of the CDR3 is TGTGCCGGATCAACAGGGGGCAGCGATCAGCCCCAGCATTTT.

The rearrangement links TRBV7-9 to TRBJ2-1, with TRBD1 matching over 7 bases. Germline loops: CDR1 SEHNR, CDR2 FQNEAQ (reference sequence). The length of the CDR3 is 16 residues. V lost 5 bases, J lost 8 bases, and 15 bases stayed unmatched. DNA of the CDR3: TGTGCCAGCAGCCCGAACTCCGGGACAGCATGGTATGAGCAGTTCTTC. It is translated as CASSPNSGTAWYEQFF.

V usage is TRBV14 and J usage is TRBJ2-7, with unresolved D. The CDR3 has 11 amino acids. Germline CDR1 SGHDN, CDR2 FVKESK. Trimming took 4 bases from V and 3 from J, leaving 4 bases between them. The CDR3 here is CASSRSYEQYF. The CDR3 DNA reads TGTGCCAGCAGCCGCAGCTACGAGCAGTACTTC.

The CDR3 bases are TGTGCCAGTAGACGCAGGGCCGATAATTCACCCCTCCACTTT. Residues: CASRRRADNSPLHF. The V and J genes are TRBV19 and TRBJ1-6, with D perhaps TRBD1 (5 bases). Deletions cut 6 bases from V and 5 bases from J, with 11 bases between. The CDR3 runs to 14 residues. Germline assignment: CDR1 LNHDA and CDR2 SQIVND (reference sequence).